The clone carrying this TCR beta chain was counted many times. The antigen is unknown. These data originate in a study of neurological immune-mediated disorders. Whole-study findings and limits: HTLV-1-associated myelopathy led in TCR clonal expansion, while multiple sclerosis ranked lowest, below healthy controls. The multiple sclerosis repertoire cluster was associated with no clinical or MRI feature.

The cDNA was synthesized by means of template-switch 5'RACE, which was carried out with 10-nucleotide random UMIs. The output of every sequencing run, over 180 million TCR-beta sequences, came from 15-18 subjects. One entry per CDR3 protein, called by TCRdb with MiXCR from the 5' RACE reads. The sample lists tens of thousands of distinct CDR3 sequences, more than 5% occurring once. The CDR3 contains 15 residues. Germline V gene data show CDR1 as DFQATT and CDR2 as SNEGSKA (reference sequence). Trimming stripped 1 base from V and 4 bases from J, with 14 bases between. The sample consisted of CD4+ T cells from blood. The genes are TRBV20-1 and TRBJ2-1, with D perhaps TRBD1 (5 bases). This TCR came from a woman under 30 with multiple sclerosis. Here the CDR3 DNA reads TGCAGTGCTAGAGCCCCAGGGATCACTTACAATGAGCAGTTCTTC. Encoded protein: CSARAPGITYNEQFF.